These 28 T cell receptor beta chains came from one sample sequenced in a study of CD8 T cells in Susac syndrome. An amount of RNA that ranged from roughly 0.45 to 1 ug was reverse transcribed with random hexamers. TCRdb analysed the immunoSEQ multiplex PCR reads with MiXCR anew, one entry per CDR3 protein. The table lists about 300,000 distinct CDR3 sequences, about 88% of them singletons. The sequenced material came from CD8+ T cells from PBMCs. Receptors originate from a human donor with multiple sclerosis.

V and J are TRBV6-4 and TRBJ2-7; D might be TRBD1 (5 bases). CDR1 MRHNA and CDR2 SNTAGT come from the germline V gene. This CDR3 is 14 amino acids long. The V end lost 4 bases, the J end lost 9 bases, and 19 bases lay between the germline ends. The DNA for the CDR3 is TGTGCCAGCAGTGTCTTCCAGCAGGTTCAGGGGCAGTACTTC. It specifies CASSVFQQVQGQYF.

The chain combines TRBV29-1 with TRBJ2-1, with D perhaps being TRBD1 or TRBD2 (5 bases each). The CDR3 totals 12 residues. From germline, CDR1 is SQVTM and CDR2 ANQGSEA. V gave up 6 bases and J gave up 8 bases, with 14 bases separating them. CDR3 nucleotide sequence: TGCAGCGTCCCGGGGCAGGGCGATGAGCAGTTCTTC. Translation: CSVPGQGDEQFF.

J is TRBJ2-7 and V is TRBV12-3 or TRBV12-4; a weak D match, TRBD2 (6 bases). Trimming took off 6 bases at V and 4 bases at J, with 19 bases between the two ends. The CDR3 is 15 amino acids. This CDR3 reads CASSTPGTAIYEQYF. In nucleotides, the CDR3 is TGTGCCAGCAGCACTCCGGGGACTGCTATATACGAGCAGTACTTC.

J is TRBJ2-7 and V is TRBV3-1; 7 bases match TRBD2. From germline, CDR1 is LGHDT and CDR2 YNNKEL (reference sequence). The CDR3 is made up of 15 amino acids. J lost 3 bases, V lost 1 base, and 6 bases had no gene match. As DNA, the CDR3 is TGTGCCAGCAGCCAAGGGCTAGCGGACGACTACGAGCAGTACTTC. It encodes CASSQGLADDYEQYF.

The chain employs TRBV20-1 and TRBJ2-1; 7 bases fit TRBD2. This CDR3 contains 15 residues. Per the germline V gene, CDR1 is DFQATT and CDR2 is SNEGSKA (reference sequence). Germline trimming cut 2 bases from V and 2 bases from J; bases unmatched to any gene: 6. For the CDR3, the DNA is TGCAGTGCTAGATTACGGGAGGCAGCCTACAATGAGCAGTTCTTC. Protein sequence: CSARLREAAYNEQFF.

The DNA of the CDR3 is TGTGCCAGCAGTTTACCCTTTAGTTCCCCCCCCCTAGACAATGAGCAGTTCTTC. Amino acids: CASSLPFSSPPLDNEQFF. The chain has TRBV27 and TRBJ2-1; D is ambiguous. Per the germline V gene, CDR1 is MNHEY and CDR2 is SMNVEV (reference sequence). V was pared by 2 bases and J by 5 bases, with 22 bases between. The CDR3 contains 18 residues.

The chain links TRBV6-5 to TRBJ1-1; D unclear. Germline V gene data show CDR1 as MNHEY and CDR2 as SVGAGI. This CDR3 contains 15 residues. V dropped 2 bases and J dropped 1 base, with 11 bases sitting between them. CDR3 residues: CASSYGGEGNTEAFF. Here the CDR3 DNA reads TGTGCCAGCAGTTACGGAGGAGAGGGGAACACTGAAGCTTTCTTT.

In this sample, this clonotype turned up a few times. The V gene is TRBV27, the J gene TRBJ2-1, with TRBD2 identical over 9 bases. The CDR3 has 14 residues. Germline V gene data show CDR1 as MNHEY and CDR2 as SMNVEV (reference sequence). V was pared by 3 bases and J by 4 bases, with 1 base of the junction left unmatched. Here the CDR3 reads CASSFSGRYNEQFF. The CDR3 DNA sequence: TGTGCCAGCAGTTTTAGCGGGAGATACAATGAGCAGTTCTTC.

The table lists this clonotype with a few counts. The CDR3 sequence is CSVGPGVNTEAFF. CDR3 in DNA: TGCAGCGTTGGGCCGGGGGTAAACACTGAAGCTTTCTTT. The rearrangement joins TRBV29-1 to TRBJ1-1; tentatively, D is TRBD1 (5 bases). The germline V gene encodes CDR1 SQVTM and CDR2 ANQGSEA. V lost 4 bases and J 2 bases, leaving 11 bases between the germline ends. The CDR3 loop spans 13 amino acids.

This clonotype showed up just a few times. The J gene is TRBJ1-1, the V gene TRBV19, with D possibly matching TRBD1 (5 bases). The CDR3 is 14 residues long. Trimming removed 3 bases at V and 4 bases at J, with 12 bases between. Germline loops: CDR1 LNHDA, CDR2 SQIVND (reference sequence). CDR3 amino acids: CASSIDEGSTEAFF. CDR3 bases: TGTGCCAGTAGTATTGACGAGGGGTCCACTGAAGCTTTCTTT.

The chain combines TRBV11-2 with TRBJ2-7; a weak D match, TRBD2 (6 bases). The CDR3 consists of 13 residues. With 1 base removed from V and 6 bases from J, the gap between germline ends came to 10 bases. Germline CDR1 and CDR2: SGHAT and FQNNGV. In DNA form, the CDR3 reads TGTGCCAGCAGCTTAGTACTAGCCCGCGAGCAGTACTTC. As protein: CASSLVLAREQYF.

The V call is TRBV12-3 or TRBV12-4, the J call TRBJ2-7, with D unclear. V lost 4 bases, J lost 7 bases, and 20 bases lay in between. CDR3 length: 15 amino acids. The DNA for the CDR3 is TGTGCCAGCAGTTCCACACAAGGGTGGTTTGGGGAGCAGTACTTC. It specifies CASSSTQGWFGEQYF.

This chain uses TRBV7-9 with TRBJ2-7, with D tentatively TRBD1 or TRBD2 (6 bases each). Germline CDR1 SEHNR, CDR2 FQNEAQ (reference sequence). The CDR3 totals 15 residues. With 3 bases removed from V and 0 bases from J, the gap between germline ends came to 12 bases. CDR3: CASSFGRGPSYEQYF. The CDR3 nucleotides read TGTGCCAGCAGCTTTGGTCGGGGGCCCTCCTACGAGCAGTACTTC. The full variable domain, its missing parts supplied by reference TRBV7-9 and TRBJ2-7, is DTGVSQNPRHKITKRGQNVTFRCDPISEHNRLYWYRQTLGQGPEFLTYFQNEAQLEKSRLLSDRFSAERPKGSFSTLEIQRTEQGDSAMYLCASSFGRGPSYEQYFGPGTRLTVT.

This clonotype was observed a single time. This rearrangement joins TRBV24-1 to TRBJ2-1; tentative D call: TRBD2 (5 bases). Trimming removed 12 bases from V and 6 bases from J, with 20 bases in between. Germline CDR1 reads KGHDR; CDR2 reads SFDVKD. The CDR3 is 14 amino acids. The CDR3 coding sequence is TGTGCCGTAGATAGGAGGCCCCTTTCCAATGAGCAGTTCTTC. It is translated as CAVDRRPLSNEQFF.

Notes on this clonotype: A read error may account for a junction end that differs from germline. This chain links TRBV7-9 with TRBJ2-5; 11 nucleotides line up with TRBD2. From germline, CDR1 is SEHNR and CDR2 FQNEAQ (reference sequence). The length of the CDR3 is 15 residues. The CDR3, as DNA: TGTGCCAGCAGCCCCCTAGCGGGAGGACAAGAGACCCGGTACTTC. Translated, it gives CASSPLAGGQETRYF.

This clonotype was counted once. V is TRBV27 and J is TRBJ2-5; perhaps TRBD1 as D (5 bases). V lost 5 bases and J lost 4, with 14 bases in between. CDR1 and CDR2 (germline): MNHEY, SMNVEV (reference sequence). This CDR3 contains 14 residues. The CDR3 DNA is TGTGCCAGCAGTGCCCTCCAGGGTCGAGAGACCCAGTACTTC. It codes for CASSALQGRETQYF.

The CDR3 loop reads CASSHRDKAPDTQYF. Written as DNA, the CDR3 is TGTGCCAGCAGCCACCGGGACAAAGCCCCAGATACGCAGTATTTT. This chain uses TRBV3-1 with TRBJ2-3; D may be TRBD1 (6 bases). Deletions cut 3 bases from V and 4 bases from J, with 14 bases between. Germline V gene lookup returns CDR1 LGHDT and CDR2 YNNKEL (reference sequence). The CDR3 loop spans 15 amino acids.

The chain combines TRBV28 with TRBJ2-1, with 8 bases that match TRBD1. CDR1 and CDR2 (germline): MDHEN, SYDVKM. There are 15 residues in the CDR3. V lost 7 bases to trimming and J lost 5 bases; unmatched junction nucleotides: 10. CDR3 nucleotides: TGTGCCAGCATCGACCGGGACAGGCGAAACAATGAGCAGTTCTTC. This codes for CASIDRDRRNNEQFF.

CDR3 loop: CASSDGTADMNTEAFF. The CDR3 DNA follows: TGTGCCAGCAGCGATGGGACTGCTGACATGAACACTGAAGCTTTCTTT. This rearrangement joins TRBV9 to TRBJ1-1, with a tentative D call TRBD1 (5 bases). V was pared by 3 bases and J by 0 bases, with 15 bases between. The CDR3 runs to 16 residues. Per the germline V gene, CDR1 is SGDLS and CDR2 is YYNGEE.

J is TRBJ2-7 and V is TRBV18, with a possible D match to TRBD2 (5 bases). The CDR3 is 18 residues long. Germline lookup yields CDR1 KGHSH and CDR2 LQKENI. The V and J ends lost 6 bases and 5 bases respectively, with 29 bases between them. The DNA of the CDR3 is TGTGCCAGCTCCACGACTAAAGGTGAGAGGACGGCACACCACGAGCAGTACTTC. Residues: CASSTTKGERTAHHEQYF.

CDR3 loop: CASSFGSGSPREQYF. In nucleotides, the CDR3 is TGTGCCAGCAGTTTCGGGAGCGGGAGTCCACGCGAGCAGTACTTC. The chain links TRBV27 to TRBJ2-7; TRBD2 matches at 8 bases. This CDR3 is built from 15 residues. The V segment lost 3 bases and the J segment 6 bases; nucleotides outside the gene matches: 10. In germline, CDR1 is MNHEY, CDR2 SMNVEV (reference sequence).

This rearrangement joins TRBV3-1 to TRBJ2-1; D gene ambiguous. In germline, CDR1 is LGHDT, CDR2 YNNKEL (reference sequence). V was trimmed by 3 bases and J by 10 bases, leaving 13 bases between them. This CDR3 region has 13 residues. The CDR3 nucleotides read TGTGCCAGCAGCCATTCATGGGGTAAAGAGCAGTTCTTC. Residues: CASSHSWGKEQFF.

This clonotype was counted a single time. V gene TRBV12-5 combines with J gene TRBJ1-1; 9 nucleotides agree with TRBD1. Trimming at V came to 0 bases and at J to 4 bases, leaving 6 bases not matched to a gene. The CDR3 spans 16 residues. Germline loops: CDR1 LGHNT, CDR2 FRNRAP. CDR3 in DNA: TGTGCTAGTGGTTTGGTACGGACAGGGGATACCACTGAAGCTTTCTTT. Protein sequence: CASGLVRTGDTTEAFF.

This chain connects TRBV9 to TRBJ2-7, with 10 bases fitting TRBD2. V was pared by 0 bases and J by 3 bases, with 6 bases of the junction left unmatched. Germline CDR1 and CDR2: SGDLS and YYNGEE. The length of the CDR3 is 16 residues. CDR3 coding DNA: TGTGCCAGCAGCGTAGTGGCTAGCGGGAGTCTCTACGAGCAGTACTTC. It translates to CASSVVASGSLYEQYF.

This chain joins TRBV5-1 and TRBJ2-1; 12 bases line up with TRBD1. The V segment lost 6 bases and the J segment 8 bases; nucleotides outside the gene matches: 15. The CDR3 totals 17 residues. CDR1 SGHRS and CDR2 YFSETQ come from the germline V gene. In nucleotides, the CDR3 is TGCGCCAGCACCATGTCTTGGCGGGACAGGGGGCATGATGAGCAGTTCTTC. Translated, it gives CASTMSWRDRGHDEQFF.

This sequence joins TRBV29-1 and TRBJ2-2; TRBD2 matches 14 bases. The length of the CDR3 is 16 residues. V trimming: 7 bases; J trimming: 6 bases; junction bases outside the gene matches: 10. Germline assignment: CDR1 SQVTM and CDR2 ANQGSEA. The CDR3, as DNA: TGCAGCGGGGGACTAGCGGGAGAGGGGAGGGCCGGGGAGCTGTTTTTT. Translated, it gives CSGGLAGEGRAGELFF.

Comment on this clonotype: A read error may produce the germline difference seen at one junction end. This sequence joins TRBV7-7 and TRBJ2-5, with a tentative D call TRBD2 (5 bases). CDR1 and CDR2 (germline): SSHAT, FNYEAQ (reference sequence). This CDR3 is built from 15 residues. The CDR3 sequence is CASSRNGGPQETQYF. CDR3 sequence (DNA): TGTGCTAGCAGCCGTAACGGAGGCCCCCAAGAGACCCAGTACTTC.

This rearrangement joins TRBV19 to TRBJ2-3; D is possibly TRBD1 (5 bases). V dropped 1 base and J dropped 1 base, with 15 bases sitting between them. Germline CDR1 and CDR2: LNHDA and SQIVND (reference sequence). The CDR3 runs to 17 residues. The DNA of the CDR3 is TGTGCCAGTAGTATAGGCCCTCAGGGTCTTGGCACAGATACGCAGTATTTT. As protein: CASSIGPQGLGTDTQYF.